These T cell receptor beta chains were read from a single sample in a study of cytomegalovirus exposure and HLA in healthy donors. Sequencing used immunoSEQ multiplex PCR; TCRdb keeps in-frame clones, though not all of them. The sample holds over 150,000 clones, roughly 80% seen once. Material: PBMCs. The source of these receptors is a man aged 30 to 45 in good health and CMV-seropositive. Both conserved end residues are part of each CDR3. The order of the fields is CDR3 protein, CDR3 DNA, J gene, D gene, clone size, V gene. The D gene is left open where the match is weak. Only part of the rows carry a size: once, few, many, or a class if the clone is expanded.

CASRIFGRNYGYTF | TGTGCCAGCAGAATATTCGGCAGGAACTATGGCTACACCTTC | TRBJ1-2 | . | . | TRBV28
CSALQGYRNEQYF | TGCAGCGCATTACAGGGTTATCGTAACGAGCAGTACTTC | TRBJ2-7 | . | . | TRBV29-1
CASSLFSGQGVAQPQHF | TGTGCCAGCAGTTTATTCTCCGGACAGGGTGTCGCTCAGCCCCAGCATTTT | TRBJ1-5 | TRBD1 | . | TRBV27
CASRDRDRGTDTQYF | TGTGCCAGCAGAGACCGGGACAGGGGTACAGATACGCAGTATTTT | TRBJ2-3 | TRBD1 | . | TRBV6-5
CAWSTLAGEYNEQFF | TGTGCCTGGAGTACCCTAGCGGGGGAGTACAATGAGCAGTTCTTC | TRBJ2-1 | TRBD2 | . | TRBV30
CASSSPMERAGDYGYTF | TGTGCCAGCAGCTCCCCGATGGAACGGGCAGGGGATTATGGCTACACCTTC | TRBJ1-2 | . | . | TRBV5-4
CASSPQGSGANVLTF | TGTGCCAGCAGTCCACAGGGCTCTGGAGCCAACGTCCTGACTTTC | TRBJ2-6 | . | . | TRBV6-4
CASSAQASYEQYF | TGTGCCAGCAGCGCCCAAGCTTCCTACGAGCAGTACTTC | TRBJ2-7 | . | . | TRBV9
CASSPPGAPAFF | TGTGCCAGCTCACCCCCGGGTGCACCGGCTTTCTTT | TRBJ1-1 | . | . | TRBV18
CATGAGGNTDTQYF | TGTGCCACTGGAGCGGGGGGCAACACAGATACGCAGTATTTT | TRBJ2-3 | TRBD2 | . | TRBV11-3
CASSQEEGAVTEAFF | TGTGCCAGCAGCCAAGAGGAGGGGGCGGTAACTGAAGCTTTCTTT | TRBJ1-1 | TRBD1 | . | TRBV4-2
CASDEGAGYNSPLHF | TGTGCCAGCGACGAGGGCGCGGGCTATAATTCACCCCTCCACTTT | TRBJ1-6 | . | . | TRBV6-1
CASSLVPGMGEQYF | TGTGCCAGCAGCTTAGTTCCCGGGATGGGCGAGCAGTACTTC | TRBJ2-7 | . | . | TRBV7-9
CASSFSRDRGDQPQHF | TGTGCCAGTAGTTTTTCACGGGACAGGGGCGATCAGCCCCAGCATTTT | TRBJ1-5 | TRBD1 | once | TRBV19
CASSGLYGQGLGYEQFF | TGCGCCAGCAGTGGCCTCTATGGACAGGGCCTTGGCTATGAGCAGTTCTTC | TRBJ2-1 | TRBD1 | . | TRBV10-2
CASSESSGYEQYF | TGTGCCAGCAGCGAGTCTAGCGGTTACGAGCAGTACTTC | TRBJ2-7 | TRBD2 | . | TRBV9
CASRGTASSPLHF | TGCGCCAGCAGAGGGACAGCTTCTTCACCCCTCCACTTT | TRBJ1-6 | TRBD1 | . | TRBV10-1
CASSVDRGNYGYTF | TGTGCCAGCAGCGTGGATCGGGGAAACTATGGCTACACCTTC | TRBJ1-2 | . | . | TRBV9
CASTSFRKNGLAGGKNEQFF | TGTGCCAGCACCTCTTTTCGGAAAAATGGTCTAGCGGGAGGGAAGAATGAGCAGTTCTTC | TRBJ2-1 | TRBD2 | . | TRBV5-4
CASSFPGRNSPLHF | TGTGCCAGCAGCTTCCCAGGGAGGAATTCACCCCTCCACTTT | TRBJ1-6 | . | . | TRBV11-3
CASSILRTDSEKLFF | TGTGCCAGTAGTATATTGAGAACAGACAGCGAAAAACTGTTTTTT | TRBJ1-4 | . | . | TRBV19
CASSLSRAEETQYF | TGTGCCAGCAGCTTGTCGAGGGCAGAAGAGACCCAGTACTTC | TRBJ2-5 | . | . | TRBV5-6
CSVEKGLAQEQFF | TGCAGCGTTGAAAAGGGACTAGCTCAAGAGCAGTTCTTC | TRBJ2-1 | TRBD2 | once | TRBV29-1
CASSWEGGGVTEAFF | TGTGCCAGCAGCTGGGAGGGGGGAGGGGTCACTGAAGCTTTCTTT | TRBJ1-1 | . | once | TRBV7-9
CASSANGRTSHEQYF | TGTGCCAGCAGCGCCAATGGGAGGACTAGCCACGAGCAGTACTTC | TRBJ2-7 | TRBD2 | . | TRBV9
CASSQDRQVPSTDTQYF | TGCGCCAGCAGCCAAGATCGGCAGGTCCCCAGCACAGATACGCAGTATTTT | TRBJ2-3 | . | . | TRBV4-1
CSAVVDSPLHF | TGCAGTGCGGTAGTCGATTCACCCCTCCACTTT | TRBJ1-6 | . | . | TRBV20-1
CASGLPPSGTGAFTGELFF | TGTGCTAGTGGTTTGCCCCCAAGTGGGACAGGGGCATTCACCGGGGAGCTGTTTTTT | TRBJ2-2 | TRBD1 | . | TRBV12-5
CAWSAGNNEQFF | TGTGCCTGGTCAGCGGGTAACAATGAGCAGTTCTTC | TRBJ2-1 | . | once | TRBV30
CASSPGLLETQYF | TGTGCCAGCTCACCAGGACTATTAGAGACCCAGTACTTC | TRBJ2-5 | . | . | TRBV18
CASSPSVSGTESSYNEQFF | TGCGCCAGCAGCCCCTCTGTATCCGGGACAGAGAGCTCCTACAATGAGCAGTTCTTC | TRBJ2-1 | TRBD1 | few | TRBV5-1
CASSLGGYPNQPQHF | TGCGCCAGCAGCTTGGGCGGCTATCCCAATCAGCCCCAGCATTTT | TRBJ1-5 | . | . | TRBV5-1
CATSRDRGSYGYTF | TGTGCCACCAGCAGAGACAGGGGCAGCTATGGCTACACCTTC | TRBJ1-2 | . | . | TRBV15
CASRDRGIYEQYF | TGTGCCAGCAGGGACAGGGGTATATACGAGCAGTACTTC | TRBJ2-7 | TRBD1 | . | TRBV6-1
CASSLEGREGTDTQYF | TGCGCCAGCAGCTTGGAGGGGCGGGAGGGCACAGATACGCAGTATTTT | TRBJ2-3 | TRBD2 | . | TRBV5-1
CASSLNRGGNQPQHF | TGTGCCAGCAGCTTGAACAGGGGGGGCAATCAGCCCCAGCATTTT | TRBJ1-5 | TRBD1 | few | TRBV7-2
CASRSQTGRYTEAFF | TGTGCCAGCAGATCCCAGACAGGGAGATACACTGAAGCTTTCTTT | TRBJ1-1 | TRBD1 | . | TRBV7-9
CASSLGRDGYTF | TGCGCCAGCAGCTTGGGCAGGGATGGCTACACCTTC | TRBJ1-2 | . | few | TRBV5-1
CASGSAQGELFF | TGTGCCAGTGGCAGCGCCCAAGGGGAGCTGTTTTTT | TRBJ2-2 | . | . | TRBV2
CSVDLTGGYGYTF | TGCAGCGTTGACTTAACGGGGGGCTATGGCTACACCTTC | TRBJ1-2 | . | . | TRBV29-1